This T cell receptor beta chain comes out of a study of blood T cell repertoires in COVID-19. About the study: In each case, the material was cDNA or gDNA derived from T cells, B-cell-depleted T cells, or PBMCs.

This clone was observed at least ten times. Authors' analysis steps: Amplification from reference gene primers served as the basis for estimated nucleated cell counts. Only in-frame clones appear in the TCRdb table, and some are missing; sequencing was by immunoSEQ multiplex PCR. V, J and clone size are those of that table, while D and trimming were read from the DNA. The table includes about 100,000 clones, approximately 84% detected once. The V gene's germline CDR1 is MNHNY and CDR2 SVGAGI (reference sequence). The trim removed 5 bases at V and 3 bases at J, leaving 5 bases unmatched. CDR3 size: 14 residues.

The sequence was collected from a human donor in a cohort sampled during active COVID-19. The chain joins TRBV6-6 to TRBJ1-2; 8 nucleotides line up with TRBD1. The sequenced sample consisted of peripheral blood. The CDR3, as DNA: TGTGCCAGCAGTCTGACAGGGGACGACTATGGCTACACCTTC. Protein: CASSLTGDDYGYTF.